This T cell receptor beta chain was obtained from a study of response to subunit inactivated influenza vaccine. In the case of this clonotype: The antigen is not known.

TCRdb independently ran MiXCR on the RT-PCR reads; one entry per CDR3 protein. The table lists roughly 710,000 distinct CDR3 sequences, 13% to 15% of them singletons. CDR3 length: 15 amino acids. V was pared by 2 bases and J by 7 bases, with 6 bases of the junction left unmatched. Overall study results and limits: The authors suggested that few new T cells are recruited per seasonal influenza vaccination.

The receptor comes from a man aged 50-59 years who received an inactivated influenza vaccine. The input for sequencing was PBMCs from blood, taken around two weeks before vaccination. The chain is built from TRBV12-3 or TRBV12-4 and TRBJ2-2; 8 bases are shared with TRBD2. The CDR3 region has the DNA TGTGCCAGCAGTTTATTGGCGGGGGGAATCGGGGAGCTGTTTTTT. As protein: CASSLLAGGIGELFF.